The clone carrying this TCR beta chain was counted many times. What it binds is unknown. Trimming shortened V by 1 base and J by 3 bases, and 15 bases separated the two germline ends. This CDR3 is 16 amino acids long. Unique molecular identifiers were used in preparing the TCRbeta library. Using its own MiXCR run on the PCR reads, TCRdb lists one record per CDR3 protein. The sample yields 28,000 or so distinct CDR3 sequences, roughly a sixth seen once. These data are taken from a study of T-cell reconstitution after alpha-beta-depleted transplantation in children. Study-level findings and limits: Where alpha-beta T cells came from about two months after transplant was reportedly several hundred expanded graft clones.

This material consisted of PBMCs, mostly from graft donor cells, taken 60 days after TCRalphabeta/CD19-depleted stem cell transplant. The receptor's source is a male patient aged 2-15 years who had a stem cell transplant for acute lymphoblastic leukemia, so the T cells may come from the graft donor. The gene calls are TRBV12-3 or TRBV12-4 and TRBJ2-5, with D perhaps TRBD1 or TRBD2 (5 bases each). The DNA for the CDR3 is TGTGCCAGCAGTTTAGGGGGGTCCACATGGGAAGAGACCCAGTACTTC. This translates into CASSLGGSTWEETQYF.